The next 24 T cell receptor beta chains were all read from a single sample in a study of T-cell reconstitution after alpha-beta-depleted transplantation in children. Unique molecular identifiers were used to barcode this TCRbeta library. TCRdb used MiXCR to reprocess the PCR reads, holding one entry per CDR3 protein. The profile shows about 460,000 distinct CDR3 sequences, under 15% of them singletons. The sequencing used PBMCs from the stem cell graft donor, collected from the stem cell graft. Source of these receptors: a human donor who donated a stem cell graft to a child with combined immunodeficiency.

This clonotype was counted at least ten times. The J gene is TRBJ2-2, the V gene TRBV5-5; TRBD2 agrees at 13 bases. Germline loops: CDR1 SGHKS, CDR2 YYEKEE (reference sequence). J lost 0 bases, V lost 4 bases, and 3 bases had no gene match. The length of the CDR3 is 17 residues. The CDR3 here is CASSRLAGGPNTGELFF. In DNA form, the CDR3 reads TGTGCCAGCAGCCGACTAGCGGGGGGCCCGAACACCGGGGAGCTGTTTTTT. The full variable domain, with the rest looked up from reference TRBV5-5 and TRBJ2-2, is DAGVTQSPTHLIKTRGQQVTLRCSPISGHKSVSWYQQVLGQGPQFIFQYYEKEERGRGNFPDRFSARQFPNYSSELNVNALLLGDSALYLCASSRLAGGPNTGELFFGEGSRLTVL.

This clonotype has at least ten counts. The chain has TRBV7-9 and TRBJ2-1; D gene unclear. The CDR3 has 15 residues. Germline V gene sequence: CDR1 SEHNR, CDR2 FQNEAQ (reference sequence). Trimming took 5 bases from V and 7 from J, leaving 18 bases between them. The CDR3 is CASSPRLSMGNEQFF. The CDR3 nucleotides read TGTGCCAGCAGCCCGAGACTCTCTATGGGGAATGAGCAGTTCTTC.

This clonotype came up many times. The rearrangement uses TRBV6-2 or TRBV6-3 and TRBJ2-1; a weak D match, TRBD1 (6 bases). The CDR3 consists of 15 residues. The V and J ends lost 2 bases and 8 bases respectively, with 16 bases between them. Germline assignment: CDR1 MNHEY and CDR2 SVGEGT. The CDR3 is CASSYGGEGSHEQFF. The CDR3 DNA reads as TGTGCCAGCAGTTACGGGGGCGAGGGGAGCCATGAGCAGTTCTTC.

This clonotype has only a few counts. The chain is built from TRBV6-1 and TRBJ2-2; no firm D call. The CDR3 covers 16 residues. V lost 7 bases to trimming and J lost 0 bases, with 15 bases between them. Germline CDR1 and CDR2: MNHNS and SASEGT. The CDR3 here is CASITTAGTNTGELFF. CDR3 nucleotide sequence: TGTGCCAGCATCACAACGGCAGGAACGAACACCGGGGAGCTGTTTTTT.

V usage is TRBV27 and J usage is TRBJ2-6; D gene unclear. V lost 5 bases to trimming and J lost 3 bases, with 11 bases between them. The CDR3 spans 15 residues. Germline V gives CDR1 MNHEY, CDR2 SMNVEV (reference sequence). The CDR3 here is CASSLGLRGANVLTF. The CDR3 DNA reads TGTGCCAGCAGTCTGGGATTGCGTGGGGCCAACGTCCTGACTTTC.

The chain uses TRBV21-1 and TRBJ2-5. TRBV21-1 is a known pseudogene. The length of the CDR3 is 12 residues. CDR3 sequence: CASVIGLETQYF. CDR3 coding DNA: TGTGCCAGCGTCATCGGGTTAGAGACCCAGTACTTC.

This clonotype was detected many times. The chain carries TRBV7-9 and TRBJ1-4; no definite D call. This CDR3 is built from 15 residues. CDR1 is SEHNR, CDR2 FQNEAQ, per germline (reference sequence). The germline V and J ends were trimmed by 5 bases and 5 bases, with 15 bases remaining between them. DNA for the CDR3: TGTGCCAGCAGCCGAGACGGTGCCACGAATGAAAAACTGTTTTTT. The encoded protein is CASSRDGATNEKLFF.

V gene TRBV6-1 combines with J gene TRBJ1-1, with no clear D. Germline loops: CDR1 MNHNS, CDR2 SASEGT. This CDR3 has 13 residues. Trimming took 7 bases from V and 1 from J, leaving 10 bases between them. The CDR3 here is CASTAGSNTEAFF. CDR3 sequence (DNA): TGTGCCAGCACTGCCGGATCGAACACTGAAGCTTTCTTT.

V and J are TRBV28 and TRBJ2-7, with a tentative D call TRBD2 (5 bases). Germline CDR1 is MDHEN and CDR2 is SYDVKM. Trimming took 3 bases from V and 0 from J, leaving 12 bases between them. The CDR3 extends over 15 amino acids. This CDR3 is CASSFGSDGSYEQYF. For the CDR3, the DNA is TGTGCCAGCAGTTTTGGGAGCGATGGCTCCTACGAGCAGTACTTC.

This clonotype was counted ten times or more. The V gene is TRBV12-3 or TRBV12-4, the J gene TRBJ2-6; 11 nucleotides align to TRBD2. V was pared by 1 base and J by 2 bases, with 13 bases of the junction left unmatched. This CDR3 has 21 residues. The CDR3 region is CASSLEFGRVAGGPGANVLTF. DNA for the CDR3: TGTGCCAGCAGTTTAGAGTTTGGAAGGGTAGCGGGGGGGCCTGGGGCCAACGTCCTGACTTTC.

The CDR3: CASSPRTGAWNEQFF. The CDR3 region has the DNA TGTGCCAGCAGCCCAAGGACAGGGGCGTGGAATGAGCAGTTCTTC. V is TRBV11-1 and J is TRBJ2-1; 9 positions agree with TRBD1. Germline assignment: CDR1 SGHAT and CDR2 FQDESV (reference sequence). CDR3 length: 15 amino acids. The V and J ends lost 5 bases and 7 bases, in that order; junction bases with no gene match: 9.

This clonotype was seen at least ten times. The rearrangement uses TRBV28 and TRBJ2-7; 11 nucleotides align to TRBD1. V dropped 4 bases and J dropped 3; count of bases not matched to a gene: 5. CDR1 and CDR2 (germline): MDHEN, SYDVKM. The CDR3 consists of 15 residues. CDR3 loop: CASSYPGTGGYEQYF. The CDR3 region has the DNA TGTGCCAGCAGTTACCCAGGGACAGGGGGCTACGAGCAGTACTTC.

The chain carries TRBV6-5 and TRBJ1-2; possible D gene TRBD1, 5 bases. The CDR3 sequence is 15 residues long. Trimming removed 4 bases at V and 2 bases at J, with 14 bases between. From germline, CDR1 is MNHEY and CDR2 SVGAGI. In DNA, the CDR3 is TGTGCCAGCAGTTCCTTCGGACAACTAAACTATGGCTACACCTTC. Its protein product is CASSSFGQLNYGYTF.

This chain connects TRBV9 to TRBJ2-2; D is unresolved. Germline CDR1 is SGDLS and CDR2 is YYNGEE. The germline V and J ends were trimmed by 0 bases and 5 bases, with 5 bases remaining between them. This CDR3 has 13 residues. The CDR3 DNA sequence: TGTGCCAGCAGCGTAGTGTCAACCGGGGAGCTGTTTTTT. Translating it yields CASSVVSTGELFF.

This clonotype showed up just a few times. The V gene is TRBV7-3, the J gene TRBJ2-7, with 10 bases identical to TRBD2. CDR1 is SGHTA and CDR2 is FQGTGA in the germline V gene. The CDR3 is 17 amino acids. Germline trimming cut 5 bases from V and 2 bases from J; bases unmatched to any gene: 12. CDR3 in amino acids: CASSPSASGRTPYEQYF. The CDR3 nucleotides are TGTGCCAGCAGCCCCTCAGCTAGCGGGAGAACACCCTACGAGCAGTACTTC. Full variable domain (outside the CDR3, taken from reference TRBV7-3 and TRBJ2-7): GAGVSQTPSNKVTEKGKYVELRCDPISGHTALYWYRQSLGQGPEFLIYFQGTGAADDSGLPNDRFFAVRPEGSVSTLKIQRTERGDSAVYLCASSPSASGRTPYEQYFGPGTRLTVT.

In this sample, this clonotype turned up many times. The genes are TRBV3-1 and TRBJ1-1; a weak D match, TRBD1 (6 bases). Trimming shortened V by 3 bases and J by 5 bases, and 16 bases separated the two germline ends. The CDR3 has 15 residues. Germline V gene lookup returns CDR1 LGHDT and CDR2 YNNKEL (reference sequence). The CDR3 loop reads CASSHRGGLLTEAFF. In DNA, the CDR3 is TGTGCCAGCAGCCACCGTGGGGGGCTTCTTACTGAAGCTTTCTTT.

This clonotype was counted a few times. The chain has TRBV12-3 or TRBV12-4 and TRBJ2-5; either TRBD1 or TRBD2 may supply D (5 bases each). V was trimmed by 3 bases and J by 3 bases, leaving 14 bases between them. The CDR3 runs to 15 residues. The CDR3 nucleotides are TGTGCCAGCAGTTTTGTGGGGCAGAGGGAAGAGACCCAGTACTTC. Its protein is CASSFVGQREETQYF.

This clonotype was seen only a few times. The V call is TRBV12-3 or TRBV12-4, the J call TRBJ2-5, with D possibly being TRBD1 or TRBD2 (6 bases each). This CDR3 region has 14 residues. Trimming left V 3 bases short and J 4 bases short, with 12 bases between. The CDR3 protein is CASSFFRGPETQYF. The CDR3 DNA sequence: TGTGCCAGCAGTTTCTTTCGGGGGCCAGAGACCCAGTACTTC.

This clonotype was found many times. The rearrangement uses TRBV11-2 and TRBJ2-3, with D perhaps matching TRBD2 (6 bases). This CDR3 spans 18 amino acids. In germline, CDR1 is SGHAT, CDR2 FQNNGV. Between the trimmed V and J ends, which lost 3 bases and 2 bases, there was a span of 21 bases. The CDR3 sequence: CASSFLGWMGRDTDTQYF. As DNA, the CDR3 is TGTGCCAGCAGCTTTTTAGGGTGGATGGGGCGGGACACAGATACGCAGTATTTT.

This clonotype appeared a few times. This chain connects TRBV7-2 to TRBJ2-2, with D perhaps matching TRBD1 (6 bases). Germline lookup yields CDR1 SGHTA and CDR2 FQGNSA. This CDR3 spans 14 amino acids. Between the trimmed V and J ends, which lost 1 base and 8 bases, there was a span of 11 bases. The CDR3 loop reads CASSLGGQAGELFF. CDR3 nucleotides: TGTGCCAGCAGCTTAGGGGGGCAGGCGGGGGAGCTGTTTTTT.

This clonotype was counted only a few times. The V gene is TRBV28, the J gene TRBJ2-6; 8 nucleotides align to TRBD1. This CDR3 has 16 amino acids. J was trimmed by 1 base and V by 6 bases; bases with no gene match: 5. Germline values: CDR1 MDHEN, CDR2 SYDVKM. The CDR3 is CASSRGLLSGANVLTF. CDR3 DNA: TGTGCCAGCAGCAGGGGGCTACTTTCTGGGGCCAACGTCCTGACTTTC. Looking up the rest from reference TRBV28 and TRBJ2-6 gives the full variable domain: DVKVTQSSRYLVKRTGEKVFLECVQDMDHENMFWYRQDPGLGLRLIYFSYDVKMKEKGDIPEGYSVSREKKERFSLILESASTNQTSMYLCASSRGLLSGANVLTFGAGSRLTVL.

This clonotype was seen at least ten times. The chain employs TRBV30 and TRBJ2-1; D may be TRBD2 (6 bases). The CDR3 is 14 amino acids. The germline V gene has CDR1 GTSNPN and CDR2 SVGIG (reference sequence). V lost 3 bases, J lost 7 bases, and 16 bases lay in between. CDR3 amino acids: CAWSPRGTSNEQFF. CDR3 nucleotide sequence: TGTGCCTGGAGCCCACGGGGGACTTCGAATGAGCAGTTCTTC.

The chain employs TRBV2 and TRBJ2-3; TRBD2 is a possible D gene (6 bases). CDR1 and CDR2 (germline): SNHLY, FYNNEI. The germline V and J ends were trimmed by 6 bases and 5 bases, with 18 bases remaining between them. This CDR3 has 15 residues. CDR3 nucleotides: TGTGCCAGCAGGCAGGGTTGGCTGGAGGGAGATACGCAGTATTTT. It encodes CASRQGWLEGDTQYF.

The CDR3 bases are TGTGCCAGCAGCTTAAACGTAAGGACTGAAGCTTTCTTT. Translation: CASSLNVRTEAFF. The genes are TRBV11-2 and TRBJ1-1, with unresolved D. This CDR3 spans 13 amino acids. The V and J ends lost 2 bases and 5 bases respectively, with 9 bases between them. CDR1 is SGHAT, CDR2 FQNNGV, per germline.